Listed below are T cell receptor beta chains from one sample, sequenced in a study of response to subunit inactivated influenza vaccine. TCRdb ran MiXCR on the RT-PCR reads and lists one entry per CDR3 protein. The repertoire holds under 750,000 distinct CDR3 sequences, about 12% seen once, with more than 8.5% in the top ten. The sequences come from PBMCs from blood, collected on the day of vaccination. All receptors derive from a man aged 45-65 years who received an inactivated influenza vaccine. Both conserved end residues are part of each CDR3. D genes are given only for firm matches. Some rows have no size entry. The others give once, few or many, or a class for an expanded clone.

j_gene | v_gene | d_gene | abundance | CDR3aa | CDR3nt
TRBJ2-3 | TRBV28 | TRBD2 | few | CASSRASGVTSTDTQYF | TGTGCCAGCAGCAGGGCTAGCGGGGTGACTAGCACAGATACGCAGTATTTT
TRBJ1-6 | TRBV5-1 | NA | NA | CASSLEGSGSPLHF | TGCGCCAGCAGCCTGGAGGGTAGTGGTTCACCCCTCCACTTT
TRBJ2-3 | TRBV7-9 | TRBD2 | many | CASSVTHPGGADTQYF | TGTGCCAGCAGCGTCACTCACCCCGGGGGGGCAGATACGCAGTATTTT
TRBJ2-7 | TRBV28 | TRBD2 | few | CASSATSGGLYEQYF | TGTGCCAGCAGCGCGACTAGCGGGGGGCTCTACGAGCAGTACTTC
TRBJ2-7 | TRBV7-2 | TRBD2 | NA | CASSLTSGIYEQYF | TGTGCCAGCAGCTTGACTAGCGGAATCTACGAGCAGTACTTC
TRBJ2-5 | TRBV27 | NA | few | CASSRPPNRFGETQYF | TGTGCCAGCAGCCGGCCTCCAAACAGGTTTGGAGAGACCCAGTACTTC
TRBJ2-7 | TRBV27 | TRBD2 | NA | CASKWTSGSSYEQYF | TGTGCCAGCAAATGGACTAGCGGGAGCTCCTACGAGCAGTACTTC
TRBJ1-2 | TRBV6-2/TRBV6-3 | NA | NA | CASSLQGDYGYTF | TGTGCCAGCAGTTTACAGGGTGACTATGGCTACACCTTC
TRBJ2-1 | TRBV20-1 | NA | few | CSARGRGAYYNEQFF | TGCAGTGCTAGAGGTAGGGGGGCCTACTACAATGAGCAGTTCTTC
TRBJ1-2 | TRBV28 | NA | few | CASSPPAGYGYTF | TGTGCCAGCAGCCCCCCCGCGGGTTATGGCTACACCTTC
TRBJ2-7 | TRBV6-2/TRBV6-3 | NA | few | CASSYRDNSYEQYF | TGTGCCAGCAGTTACCGGGACAATTCCTACGAGCAGTACTTC
TRBJ1-5 | TRBV6-1 | NA | many | CASSSLQGVQPQHF | TGTGCCAGCAGTAGTTTACAGGGAGTTCAGCCCCAGCATTTT
TRBJ2-5 | TRBV20-1 | TRBD2 | NA | CSASFTSGIRETQYF | TGCAGTGCTAGTTTCACTAGCGGGATTAGGGAGACCCAGTACTTC
TRBJ2-1 | TRBV7-9 | NA | NA | CASSLGQGSAYNEQFF | TGTGCCAGCAGCTTAGGTCAGGGTAGCGCCTACAATGAGCAGTTCTTC
TRBJ2-2 | TRBV30 | NA | few | CAWSGVRTGELFF | TGTGCCTGGAGCGGCGTTAGGACCGGGGAGCTGTTTTTT
TRBJ2-4 | TRBV20-1 | TRBD2 | few | CSARSMAGGHEAKNIQYF | TGCAGTGCTAGATCGATGGCGGGAGGGCATGAGGCCAAAAACATTCAGTACTTC
TRBJ2-3 | TRBV4-3 | NA | many | CASSQESAVFADTQYF | TGCGCCAGCAGCCAAGAATCAGCAGTTTTCGCAGATACGCAGTATTTT
TRBJ2-3 | TRBV7-8 | NA | few | CASSTPPAGGTQYF | TGTGCCAGCAGCACCCCACCCGCTGGGGGTACGCAGTATTTT
TRBJ2-1 | TRBV12-3/TRBV12-4 | TRBD2 | many | CASSLSGSLNEQFF | TGTGCCAGCAGTTTGAGCGGGAGTTTGAATGAGCAGTTCTTC
TRBJ2-7 | TRBV20-1 | NA | once | CSAPGSGSYELYF | TGCAGTGCCCCTGGGTCAGGGAGCTACGAGCTGTACTTC
TRBJ2-5 | TRBV7-2 | TRBD2 | few | CASSLNMGGETQYF | TGTGCCAGCAGCTTAAATATGGGGGGGGAGACCCAGTACTTC
TRBJ1-1 | TRBV20-1 | TRBD1 | NA | CSARGTGVFTEAFF | TGCAGTGCTAGAGGGACAGGGGTGTTCACTGAAGCTTTCTTT
TRBJ1-2 | TRBV25-1 | TRBD1 | few | CATWTGRNYGYTF | TGTGCCACCTGGACAGGGAGGAACTATGGCTACACCTTC
TRBJ2-7 | TRBV12-3/TRBV12-4 | NA | few | CASSHTRLARGEQYF | TGTGCCAGCAGCCACACTAGATTGGCGCGCGGCGAGCAGTACTTC
TRBJ1-3 | TRBV12-3/TRBV12-4 | NA | NA | CASRDANTIYF | TGTGCCAGCAGGGATGCAAACACCATATATTTT
TRBJ1-2 | TRBV25-1 | NA | NA | CASSEPMNYGYTF | TGTGCCAGCAGTGAACCGATGAACTATGGCTACACCTTC
TRBJ2-2 | TRBV24-1 | NA | NA | CATSEINTGELFF | TGTGCCACCAGTGAGATTAACACCGGGGAGCTGTTTTTT
TRBJ2-1 | TRBV19 | TRBD2 | few | CASSIRGLAENEQFF | TGTGCCAGTAGTATAAGGGGACTAGCGGAGAATGAGCAGTTCTTC
TRBJ1-1 | TRBV5-1 | NA | many | CASSQQGNGAFF | TGCGCCAGCAGCCAGCAGGGCAACGGAGCTTTCTTT
TRBJ2-1 | TRBV18 | NA | few | CASSPRFASAHSSYNEQFF | TGTGCCAGCTCACCACGGTTCGCTAGCGCTCACAGCTCCTACAATGAGCAGTTCTTC
TRBJ1-5 | TRBV15 | NA | NA | CATSILQGGNQPQHF | TGTGCCACCAGCATCCTGCAGGGTGGCAATCAGCCCCAGCATTTT
TRBJ2-2 | TRBV11-2 | TRBD2 | few | CASSPSGGAGGYSGELFF | TGTGCCAGCAGCCCCTCAGGTGGGGCGGGGGGGTACAGCGGGGAGCTGTTTTTT
TRBJ2-1 | TRBV28 | NA | many | CASRLARSQFF | TGTGCCAGCAGGCTAGCTCGGTCCCAGTTCTTC
TRBJ1-1 | TRBV5-5 | NA | many | CASSLAAYTEAFF | TGTGCCAGCAGCTTAGCGGCCTACACTGAAGCTTTCTTT
TRBJ2-2 | TRBV7-9 | TRBD2 | few | CASSVGLAGVSGELFF | TGTGCCAGCAGCGTGGGACTAGCGGGAGTATCCGGGGAGCTGTTTTTT
TRBJ1-1 | TRBV7-9 | TRBD1 | NA | CASGPQGELVAFF | TGTGCCAGCGGTCCCCAGGGGGAGCTCGTAGCTTTCTTT
TRBJ2-7 | TRBV7-8 | TRBD2 | many | CASSNGAGGYHEQYF | TGTGCCAGCTCCAATGGGGCGGGAGGGTACCACGAGCAGTACTTC
TRBJ1-1 | TRBV6-5 | NA | NA | CASSYEAWSAEAFF | TGTGCCAGCAGTTACGAGGCCTGGTCAGCGGAAGCTTTCTTT
TRBJ2-3 | TRBV18 | TRBD2 | few | CASSPNTPGGTDTQYF | TGTGCCAGCTCACCCAATACACCCGGGGGGACAGATACGCAGTATTTT
TRBJ2-7 | TRBV13 | NA | few | CASSLRSTGAYEQYF | TGTGCCAGCAGCTTAAGGTCTACAGGCGCCTACGAGCAGTACTTC
TRBJ1-5 | TRBV2 | NA | few | CASSPDISQPQHF | TGTGCCAGCAGTCCTGACATCAGCCAGCCCCAGCATTTT
TRBJ2-1 | TRBV12-3/TRBV12-4 | NA | NA | CAISSTSEDEQFF | TGTGCCATCAGTTCGACCAGCGAGGATGAGCAGTTCTTC
TRBJ2-3 | TRBV11-2 | TRBD1 | NA | CASRRGTGGFGDTQYF | TGTGCCAGCCGACGGGGGACAGGGGGTTTTGGAGATACGCAGTATTTT
TRBJ1-2 | TRBV7-9 | NA | many | CASSLGTSQVYGYTF | TGTGCCAGCAGCCTTGGGACCTCCCAAGTCTATGGCTACACCTTC
TRBJ2-7 | TRBV7-2 | TRBD1 | NA | CASSLRRRGYEQYF | TGTGCCAGCAGCTTAAGACGCAGGGGGTACGAGCAGTACTTC
TRBJ2-1 | TRBV28 | NA | NA | CASSFEAVGHNEQFF | TGTGCCAGCAGTTTTGAAGCGGTGGGGCACAATGAGCAGTTCTTC
TRBJ1-2 | TRBV15 | NA | NA | CATSRERGNYGYTF | TGTGCCACCAGCAGAGAACGCGGGAACTATGGCTACACCTTC
TRBJ2-1 | TRBV12-3/TRBV12-4 | TRBD2 | many | CASKLAGVYNEQFF | TGTGCCAGCAAACTAGCGGGAGTCTACAATGAGCAGTTCTTC
TRBJ2-4 | TRBV3-1 | TRBD2 | NA | CASSQEARTSDPPGYF | TGTGCCAGCAGCCAAGAGGCCCGGACTAGCGACCCTCCGGGGTACTTC
TRBJ2-1 | TRBV20-1 | TRBD2 | few | CSATIELKGLGYNEQFF | TGCAGTGCTACTATCGAACTAAAGGGACTAGGCTACAATGAGCAGTTCTTC
TRBJ1-1 | TRBV15 | TRBD1 | few | CATSKTGGPVTEAFF | TGTGCCACCAGCAAGACAGGGGGACCTGTCACTGAAGCTTTCTTT
TRBJ1-2 | TRBV12-3/TRBV12-4 | NA | many | CASSPSRGYGYTF | TGTGCCAGCAGCCCTTCCAGGGGCTATGGCTACACCTTC
TRBJ1-1 | TRBV6-6 | NA | few | CASRGRGTEAFF | TGTGCCAGTAGAGGGAGGGGCACTGAAGCTTTCTTT
TRBJ2-6 | TRBV20-1 | NA | NA | CCARLLQVSSGANVLTF | TGCTGCGCTAGGTTGTTACAGGTGTCCTCTGGGGCCAACGTCCTGACTTTC
TRBJ2-3 | TRBV4-2 | NA | many | CASSQGLVSDTQYF | TGTGCCAGCAGCCAAGGTCTTGTATCTGATACGCAGTATTTT
TRBJ2-1 | TRBV24-1 | TRBD1 | few | CATSDPHRDRRFLQFF | TGTGCCACCAGTGATCCGCACCGGGACAGGAGGTTTTTGCAGTTCTTC
TRBJ2-2 | TRBV6-1 | TRBD2 | many | CASGRRLAGPTGELFF | TGTGCCAGCGGACGGAGGCTAGCGGGCCCCACCGGGGAGCTGTTTTTT
TRBJ2-3 | TRBV7-9 | NA | few | CASSLVSGTYTDTQYF | TGTGCCAGCAGCTTAGTCTCAGGGACCTACACAGATACGCAGTATTTT